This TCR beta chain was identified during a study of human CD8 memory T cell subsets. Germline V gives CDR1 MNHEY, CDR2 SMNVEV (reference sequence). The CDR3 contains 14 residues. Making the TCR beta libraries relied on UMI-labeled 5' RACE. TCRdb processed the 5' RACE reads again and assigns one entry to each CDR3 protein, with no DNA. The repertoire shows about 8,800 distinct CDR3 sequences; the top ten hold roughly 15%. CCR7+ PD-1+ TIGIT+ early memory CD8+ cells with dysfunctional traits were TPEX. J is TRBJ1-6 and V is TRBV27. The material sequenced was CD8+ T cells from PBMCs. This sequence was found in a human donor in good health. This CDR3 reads CASSLEPVGSPLHF.